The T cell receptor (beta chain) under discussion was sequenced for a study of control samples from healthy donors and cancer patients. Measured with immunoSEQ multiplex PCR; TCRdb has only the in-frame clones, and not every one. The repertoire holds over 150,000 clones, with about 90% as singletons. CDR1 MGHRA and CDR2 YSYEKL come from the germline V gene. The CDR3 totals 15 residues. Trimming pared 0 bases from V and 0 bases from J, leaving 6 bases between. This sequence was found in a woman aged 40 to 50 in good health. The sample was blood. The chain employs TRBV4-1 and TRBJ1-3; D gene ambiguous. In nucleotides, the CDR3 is TGCGCCAGCAGCCAAGAATTCCCCTCTGGAAACACCATATATTTT. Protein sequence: CASSQEFPSGNTIYF.